The 5 T cell receptor beta chains below were found in one sample sequenced in a study of cytomegalovirus exposure and HLA in healthy donors (dated by TCRdb to about 2017). The library was built by means of the immunoSEQ multiplex PCR assay. TCRdb holds this immuneACCESS table with in-frame rearrangements only. Some clones are missing; in checked studies, unresolved V genes explain under half, and the rest has no known cause. The sample table holds under 200,000 clones, of which roughly 81% were seen once. In total, the top ten clones hold 0.95% to 1.5% of the sample. The specimen was PBMCs. Receptors originate from a woman in her 30s in good health and CMV-seronegative.

The CDR3, as DNA: TGTGCCAGCAGTGAAAGGAGAGGGCTTGGCAATCAGCCCCAGCATTTT. Its protein is CASSERRGLGNQPQHF. The chain employs TRBV6-1 and TRBJ1-5; no firm D call. The CDR3 is 16 residues long. Germline CDR1 reads MNHNS; CDR2 reads SASEGT. Trimming removed 2 bases from V and 2 bases from J, with 13 bases in between.

The gene calls are TRBV5-4 and TRBJ1-3; D unclear. Per the germline V gene, CDR1 is SGHNT and CDR2 is YYREEE (reference sequence). Deletions cut 3 bases from V and 0 bases from J, with 13 bases between. The CDR3 contains 16 residues. The CDR3 DNA sequence: TGTGCCAGCAGCTCGGGTGGATCGTCCTCTGGAAACACCATATATTTT. This translates into CASSSGGSSSGNTIYF.

This chain connects TRBV19 to TRBJ2-1; 12 positions agree with TRBD2. V shed 0 bases, J shed 4 bases, and the junction held 1 base outside the gene matches. CDR1 and CDR2 from the germline V gene are LNHDA and SQIVND (reference sequence). CDR3 length equals 16 residues. The CDR3 reads CASSIEGTSGYNEQFF. CDR3 bases: TGTGCCAGTAGTATAGAAGGGACTAGCGGGTACAATGAGCAGTTCTTC. Variable domain in full (rest from reference TRBV19 and TRBJ2-1): DGGITQSPKYLFRKEGQNVTLSCEQNLNHDAMYWYRQDPGQGLRLIYYSQIVNDFQKGDIAEGYSVSREKKESFPLTVTSAQKNPTAFYLCASSIEGTSGYNEQFFGPGTRLTVL.

V gene TRBV18 combines with J gene TRBJ2-2; a possible D gene is TRBD1 (5 bases). This CDR3 is 15 amino acids long. The V and J ends lost 0 bases and 1 base respectively, with 6 bases between them. Per germline, CDR1 KGHSH and CDR2 LQKENI. The CDR3 spells CASSPPQGNTGELFF. CDR3 DNA sequence: TGTGCCAGCTCACCACCGCAGGGGAACACCGGGGAGCTGTTTTTT.

CDR3 coding DNA: TGCGCCAGCAGCGTGAGGTGGACTAGCGGGGAGTCTTACGAGCAGTACTTC. Its protein is CASSVRWTSGESYEQYF. The J gene is TRBJ2-7, the V gene TRBV5-1; 12 bases align to TRBD2. CDR3 length: 17 amino acids. Germline loops: CDR1 SGHRS, CDR2 YFSETQ. The V and J ends lost 4 bases and 4 bases, in that order; junction bases with no gene match: 12.